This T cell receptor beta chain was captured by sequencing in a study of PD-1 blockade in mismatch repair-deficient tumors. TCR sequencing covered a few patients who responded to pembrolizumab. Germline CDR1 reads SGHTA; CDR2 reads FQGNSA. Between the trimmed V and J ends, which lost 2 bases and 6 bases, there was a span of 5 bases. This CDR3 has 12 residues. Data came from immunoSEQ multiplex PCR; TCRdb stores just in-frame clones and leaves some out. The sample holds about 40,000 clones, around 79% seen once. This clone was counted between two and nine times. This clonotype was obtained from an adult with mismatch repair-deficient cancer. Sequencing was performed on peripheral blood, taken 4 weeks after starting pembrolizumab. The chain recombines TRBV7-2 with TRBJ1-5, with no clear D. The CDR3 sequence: CASSLWGQPQHF. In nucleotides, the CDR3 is TGTGCCAGCAGCTTATGGGGTCAGCCCCAGCATTTT.